Listed below are T cell receptor beta chains from one sample, sequenced in a study of blood T cell repertoires in COVID-19. Sequencing was performed with immunoSEQ multiplex PCR; in TCRdb, only in-frame clones are kept and a portion is missing. The sample shows some 100,000 clones, 87% of them seen only once. The sequenced sample was peripheral blood. Receptor source: a human donor in a cohort sampled during active COVID-19. Each CDR3 is given with its conserved first and last residue. D genes are given only for firm matches. Clone size appears in some rows only: once, few, many, or a class for an expanded clone.

D gene	V gene	J gene	clone size	CDR3 protein	CDR3 DNA
TRBD1	TRBV6-5	TRBJ1-2	.	CASRPTTGGGNTF	TGTGCCAGCAGACCAACCACAGGGGGCGGAAACACCTTC
.	TRBV7-9	TRBJ1-4	.	CASSLHRDNEKLFF	TGTGCCAGCAGCCTCCACAGGGACAATGAAAAACTGTTTTTT
.	TRBV18	TRBJ2-1	.	CASSPGQNSYNEQFF	TGTGCCAGCTCACCCGGACAGAACTCCTACAATGAGCAGTTCTTC
TRBD1	TRBV3-1/TRBV3-2	TRBJ1-1	.	CASSHLTGSNTEAFF	TGTGCCAGCAGCCACCTGACAGGGTCGAACACTGAAGCTTTCTTT
TRBD1	TRBV19	TRBJ2-1	.	CASRGQGDYSEQFF	TGTGCCAGTAGGGGACAGGGGGACTACAGTGAGCAGTTCTTC
TRBD1	TRBV5-8	TRBJ1-3	.	CASSQHHGDSHSGNTIYF	TGTGCCAGCAGCCAACACCACGGGGACAGTCACTCTGGAAACACCATATATTTT
TRBD2	TRBV2	TRBJ2-7	.	CASSEELAGVPYEQYF	TGTGCCAGCAGTGAAGAACTAGCGGGGGTCCCTTACGAGCAGTACTTC
TRBD2	TRBV5-4	TRBJ2-2	.	CASSLAPASGGWAGELFF	TGTGCCAGCAGCTTGGCCCCGGCTAGCGGGGGGTGGGCCGGGGAGCTGTTTTTT
.	TRBV6-6	TRBJ1-1	.	CASSPAGLNTEAFF	TGTGCCAGCAGCCCCGCGGGGTTGAACACTGAAGCTTTCTTT
TRBD2	TRBV4-1	TRBJ2-1	few	CASSQSRLAGGPGVNNEQFF	TGCGCCAGCAGCCAATCCCGACTAGCGGGAGGGCCGGGTGTGAACAATGAGCAGTTCTTC
TRBD1	TRBV24-1	TRBJ2-1	.	CATSLRDRGSYNEQFF	TGTGCCACCAGTCTCCGGGACAGGGGGTCCTACAATGAGCAGTTCTTC
.	TRBV3-1/TRBV3-2	TRBJ2-3	.	CASSQAQGSYLTDTQYF	TGTGCCAGCAGCCAAGCCCAGGGGAGTTACCTAACAGATACGCAGTATTTT
.	TRBV27	TRBJ2-7	.	CASSPFFVRRGTYEQYF	TGTGCCAGCAGCCCTTTTTTCGTGCGAAGGGGAACCTACGAGCAGTACTTC
.	TRBV3-1/TRBV3-2	TRBJ2-3	.	CASSRGGSETQYF	TGTGCCAGCAGTCGAGGGGGATCTGAGACGCAGTATTTT
.	TRBV15	TRBJ2-7	.	CATSRGGGQTYEQYF	TGTGCCACCAGCAGAGGGGGGGGCCAGACCTACGAGCAGTACTTC
.	TRBV7-9	TRBJ2-7	.	CASSSTQTSYEQYF	TGTGCCAGCAGCTCTACACAGACTAGTTACGAGCAGTACTTC
.	TRBV6-5	TRBJ2-3	.	CASSTTRPVSTQYF	TGTGCCAGCAGTACGACTAGACCAGTGAGTACGCAGTATTTT
.	TRBV28	TRBJ1-5	.	CASIGSRGTQPQHF	TGTGCCAGCATTGGGTCAAGGGGGACGCAGCCCCAGCATTTT